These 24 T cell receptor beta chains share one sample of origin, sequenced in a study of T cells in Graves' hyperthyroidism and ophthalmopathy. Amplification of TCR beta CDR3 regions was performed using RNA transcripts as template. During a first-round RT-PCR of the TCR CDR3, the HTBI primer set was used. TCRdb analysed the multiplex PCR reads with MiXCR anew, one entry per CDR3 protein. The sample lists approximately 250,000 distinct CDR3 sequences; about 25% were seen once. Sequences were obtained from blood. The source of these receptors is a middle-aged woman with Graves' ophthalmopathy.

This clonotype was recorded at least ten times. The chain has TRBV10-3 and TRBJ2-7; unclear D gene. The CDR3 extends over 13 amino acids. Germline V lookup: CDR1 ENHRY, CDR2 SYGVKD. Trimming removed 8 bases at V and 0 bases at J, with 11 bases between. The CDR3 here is CAIGGQSSYEQYF. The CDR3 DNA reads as TGTGCCATCGGCGGTCAGAGCTCCTACGAGCAGTACTTC.

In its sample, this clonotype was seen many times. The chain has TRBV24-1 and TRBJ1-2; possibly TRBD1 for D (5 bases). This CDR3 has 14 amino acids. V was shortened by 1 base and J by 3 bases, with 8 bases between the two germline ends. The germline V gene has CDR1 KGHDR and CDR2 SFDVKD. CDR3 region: CATSDFRGDYGYTF. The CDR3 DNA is TGTGCCACCAGTGATTTTCGGGGGGACTATGGCTACACCTTC.

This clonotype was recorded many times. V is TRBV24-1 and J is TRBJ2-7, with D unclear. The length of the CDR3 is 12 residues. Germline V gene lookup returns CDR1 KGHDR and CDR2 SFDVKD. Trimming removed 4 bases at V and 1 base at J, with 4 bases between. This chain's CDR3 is CATSDRSYEQYF. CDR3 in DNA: TGTGCCACCAGTGACCGTTCCTACGAGCAGTACTTC.

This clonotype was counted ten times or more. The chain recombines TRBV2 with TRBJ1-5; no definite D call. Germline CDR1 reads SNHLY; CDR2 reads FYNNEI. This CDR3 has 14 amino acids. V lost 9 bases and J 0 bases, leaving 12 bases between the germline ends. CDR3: CASGGQDSNQPQHF. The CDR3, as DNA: TGTGCCAGTGGAGGGCAGGATAGCAATCAGCCCCAGCATTTT. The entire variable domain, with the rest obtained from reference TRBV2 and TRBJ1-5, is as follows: EPEVTQTPSHQVTQMGQEVILRCVPISNHLYFYWYRQILGQKVEFLVSFYNNEISEKSEIFDDQFSVERPDGSNFTLKIRSTKLEDSAMYFCASGGQDSNQPQHFGDGTRLSIL.

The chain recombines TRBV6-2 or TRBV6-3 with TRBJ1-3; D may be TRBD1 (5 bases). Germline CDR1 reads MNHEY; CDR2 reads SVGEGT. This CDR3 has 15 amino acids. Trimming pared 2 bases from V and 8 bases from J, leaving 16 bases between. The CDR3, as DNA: TGTGCCAGCAGTTACGGTCCAGGGACGGAGGACACCATATATTTT. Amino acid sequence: CASSYGPGTEDTIYF.

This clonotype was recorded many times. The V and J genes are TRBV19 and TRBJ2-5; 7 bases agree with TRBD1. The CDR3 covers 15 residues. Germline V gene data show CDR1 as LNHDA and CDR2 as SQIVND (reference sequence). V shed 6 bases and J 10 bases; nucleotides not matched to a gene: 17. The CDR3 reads CASSTGDSRQKSQYF. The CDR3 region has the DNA TGTGCCAGTAGCACCGGGGACAGCCGACAAAAGAGCCAGTACTTC.

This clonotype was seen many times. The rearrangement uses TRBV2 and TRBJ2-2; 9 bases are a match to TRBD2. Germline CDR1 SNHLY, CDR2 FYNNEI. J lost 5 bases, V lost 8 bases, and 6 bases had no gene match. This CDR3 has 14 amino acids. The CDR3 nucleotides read TGTGCCAGCGTGCCGGGACTAGCTACCGGGGAGCTGTTTTTT. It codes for CASVPGLATGELFF. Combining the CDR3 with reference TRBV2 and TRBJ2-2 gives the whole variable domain EPEVTQTPSHQVTQMGQEVILRCVPISNHLYFYWYRQILGQKVEFLVSFYNNEISEKSEIFDDQFSVERPDGSNFTLKIRSTKLEDSAMYFCASVPGLATGELFFGEGSRLTVL.

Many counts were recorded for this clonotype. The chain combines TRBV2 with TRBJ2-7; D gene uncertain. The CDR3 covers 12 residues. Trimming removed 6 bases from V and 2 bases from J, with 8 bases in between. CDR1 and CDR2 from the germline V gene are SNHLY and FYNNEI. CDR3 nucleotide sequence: TGTGCCAGCAGGGACGGACCCTACGAGCAGTACTTC. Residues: CASRDGPYEQYF.

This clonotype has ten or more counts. CDR3 DNA: TGTGCCATCAGTGAGTCGGGACAGGTCTACAATGAGCAGTTCTTC. Its translation is CAISESGQVYNEQFF. This chain uses TRBV10-3 with TRBJ2-1; the match to TRBD1 covers 8 bases. The CDR3 covers 15 residues. Germline CDR1 reads ENHRY; CDR2 reads SYGVKD. Trimming took 0 bases from V and 3 from J; bases not matched to a gene: 1.

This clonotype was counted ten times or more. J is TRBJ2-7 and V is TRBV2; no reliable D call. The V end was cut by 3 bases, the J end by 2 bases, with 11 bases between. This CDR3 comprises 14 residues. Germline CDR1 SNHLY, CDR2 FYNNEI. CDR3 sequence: CASSDRYNTYEQYF. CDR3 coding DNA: TGTGCCAGCAGTGATCGGTATAATACCTACGAGCAGTACTTC.

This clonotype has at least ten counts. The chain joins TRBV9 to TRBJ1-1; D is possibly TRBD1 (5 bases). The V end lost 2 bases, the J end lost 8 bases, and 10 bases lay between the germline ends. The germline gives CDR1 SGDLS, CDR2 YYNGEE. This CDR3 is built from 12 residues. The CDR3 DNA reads TGTGCCAGCAGCGTTGGGGGTAGAGAAGCTTTCTTT. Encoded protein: CASSVGGREAFF.

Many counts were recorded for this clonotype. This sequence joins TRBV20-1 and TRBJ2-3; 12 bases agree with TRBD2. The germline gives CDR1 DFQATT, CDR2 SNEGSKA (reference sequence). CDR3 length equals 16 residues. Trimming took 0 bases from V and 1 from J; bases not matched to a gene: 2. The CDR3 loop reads CSARDRTSGGTDTQYF. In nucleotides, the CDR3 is TGCAGTGCTAGAGATAGGACTAGCGGGGGCACAGATACGCAGTATTTT.

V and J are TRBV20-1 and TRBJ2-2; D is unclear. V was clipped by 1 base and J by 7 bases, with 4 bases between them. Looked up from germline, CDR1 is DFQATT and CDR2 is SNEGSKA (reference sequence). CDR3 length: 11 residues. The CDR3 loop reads CSARARGELFF. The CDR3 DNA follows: TGCAGTGCTAGAGCCCGCGGGGAGCTGTTTTTT.

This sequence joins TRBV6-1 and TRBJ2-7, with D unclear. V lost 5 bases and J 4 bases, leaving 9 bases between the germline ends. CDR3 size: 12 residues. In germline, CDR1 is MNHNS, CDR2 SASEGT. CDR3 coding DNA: TGTGCCAGCAGTCAGTCATATTACGAGCAGTACTTC. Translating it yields CASSQSYYEQYF.

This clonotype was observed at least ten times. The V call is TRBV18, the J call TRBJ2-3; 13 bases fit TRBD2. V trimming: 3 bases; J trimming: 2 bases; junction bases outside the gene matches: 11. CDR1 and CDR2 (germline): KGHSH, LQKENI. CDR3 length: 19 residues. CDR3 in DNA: TGTGCCAGCTCACCGACAGGTTCTGGACTAGCGGGAGTCACAGATACGCAGTATTTT. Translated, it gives CASSPTGSGLAGVTDTQYF.

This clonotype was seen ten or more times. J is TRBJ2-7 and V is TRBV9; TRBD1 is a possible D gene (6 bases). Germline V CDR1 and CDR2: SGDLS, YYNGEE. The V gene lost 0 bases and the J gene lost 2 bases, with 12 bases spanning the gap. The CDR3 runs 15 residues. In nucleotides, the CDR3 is TGTGCCAGCAGCGTAGGGGGGCAGGGCCCCTACGAGCAGTACTTC. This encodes CASSVGGQGPYEQYF.

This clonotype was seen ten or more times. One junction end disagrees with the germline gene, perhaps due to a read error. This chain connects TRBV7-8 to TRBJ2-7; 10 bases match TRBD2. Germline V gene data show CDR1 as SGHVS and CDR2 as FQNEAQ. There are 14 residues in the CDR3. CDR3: CASRRLAGSSEQYF. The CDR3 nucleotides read TGTGCCAGCAGAAGACTAGCGGGCTCCTCCGAGCAGTACTTC.

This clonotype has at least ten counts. DNA for the CDR3: TGTGCCAGCACCTCTAGCGGGAGATCCAACATTCAGTACTTC. Residues: CASTSSGRSNIQYF. The V call is TRBV11-1, the J call TRBJ2-4; 10 bases agree with TRBD2. There are 14 residues in the CDR3. Germline CDR1 is SGHAT and CDR2 is FQDESV (reference sequence). Losses at the gene ends were 7 bases for V and 7 bases for J; bases not matched to a gene: 7.

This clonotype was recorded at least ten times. The CDR3 coding sequence is TGTGCCAGTAAAGGAGTCGGGGCTTTCTTT. Translation gives CASKGVGAFF. The rearrangement joins TRBV19 to TRBJ1-1; D not resolved. This CDR3 contains 10 residues. V was clipped by 7 bases and J by 11 bases, with 11 bases between them. In germline, CDR1 is LNHDA, CDR2 SQIVND (reference sequence).

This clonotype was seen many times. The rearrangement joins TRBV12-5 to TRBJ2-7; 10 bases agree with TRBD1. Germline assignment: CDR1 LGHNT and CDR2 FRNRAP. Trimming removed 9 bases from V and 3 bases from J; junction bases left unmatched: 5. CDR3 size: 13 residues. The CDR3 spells CARWTGGHYEQYF. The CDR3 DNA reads TGTGCTAGGTGGACAGGGGGACACTACGAGCAGTACTTC.

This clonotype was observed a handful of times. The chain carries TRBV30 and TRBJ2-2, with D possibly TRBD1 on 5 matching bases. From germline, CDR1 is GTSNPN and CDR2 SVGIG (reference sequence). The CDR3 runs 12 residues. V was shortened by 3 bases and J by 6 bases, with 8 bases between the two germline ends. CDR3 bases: TGTGCCTGGAGCACCAGGGCCGGGGAGCTGTTTTTT. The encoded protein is CAWSTRAGELFF.

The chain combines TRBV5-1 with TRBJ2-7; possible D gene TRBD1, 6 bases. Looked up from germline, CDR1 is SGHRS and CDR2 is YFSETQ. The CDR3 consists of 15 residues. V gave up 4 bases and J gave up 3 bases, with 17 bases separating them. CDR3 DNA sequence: TGCGCCAGCAGCACCGGACAGCCTCTGGTCTACGAGCAGTACTTC. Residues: CASSTGQPLVYEQYF.

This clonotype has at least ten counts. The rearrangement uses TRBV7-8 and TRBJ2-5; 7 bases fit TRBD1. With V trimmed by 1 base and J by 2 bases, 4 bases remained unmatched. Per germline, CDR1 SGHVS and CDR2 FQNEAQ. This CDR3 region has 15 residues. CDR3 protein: CASSLGDSPQETQYF. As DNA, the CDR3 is TGTGCCAGCAGCTTAGGGGACAGCCCTCAAGAGACCCAGTACTTC.

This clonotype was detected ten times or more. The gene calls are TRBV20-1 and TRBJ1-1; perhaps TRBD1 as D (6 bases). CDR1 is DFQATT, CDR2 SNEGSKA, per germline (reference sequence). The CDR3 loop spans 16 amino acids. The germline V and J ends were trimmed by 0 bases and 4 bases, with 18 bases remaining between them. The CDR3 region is CSARDPLTGMSTEAFF. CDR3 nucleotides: TGCAGTGCTAGAGATCCCCTCACAGGGATGAGCACTGAAGCTTTCTTT.